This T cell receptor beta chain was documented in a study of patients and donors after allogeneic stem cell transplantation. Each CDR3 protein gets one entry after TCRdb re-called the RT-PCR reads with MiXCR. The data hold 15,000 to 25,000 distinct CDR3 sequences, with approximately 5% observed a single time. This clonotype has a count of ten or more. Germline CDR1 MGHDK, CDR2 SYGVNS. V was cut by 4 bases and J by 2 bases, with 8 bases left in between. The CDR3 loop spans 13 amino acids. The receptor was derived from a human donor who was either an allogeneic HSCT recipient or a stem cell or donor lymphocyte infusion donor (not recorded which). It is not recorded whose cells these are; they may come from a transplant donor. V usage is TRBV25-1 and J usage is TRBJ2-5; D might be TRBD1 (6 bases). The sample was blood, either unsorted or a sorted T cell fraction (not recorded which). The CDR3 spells CASSVDRQETQYF. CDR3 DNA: TGTGCCAGCAGTGTGGACAGACAAGAGACCCAGTACTTC.